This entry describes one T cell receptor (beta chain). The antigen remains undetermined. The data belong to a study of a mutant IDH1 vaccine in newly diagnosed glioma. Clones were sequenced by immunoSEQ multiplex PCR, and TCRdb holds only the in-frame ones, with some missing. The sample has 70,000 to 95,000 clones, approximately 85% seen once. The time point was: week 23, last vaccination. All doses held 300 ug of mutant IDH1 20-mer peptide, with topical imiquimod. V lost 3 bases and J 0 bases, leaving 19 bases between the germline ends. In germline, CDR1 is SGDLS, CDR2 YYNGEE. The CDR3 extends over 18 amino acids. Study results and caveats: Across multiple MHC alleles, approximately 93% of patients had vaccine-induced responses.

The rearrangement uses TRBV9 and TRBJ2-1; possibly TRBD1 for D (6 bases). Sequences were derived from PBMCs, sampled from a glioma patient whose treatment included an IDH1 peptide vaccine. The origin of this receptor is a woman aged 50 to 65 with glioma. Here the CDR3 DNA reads TGTGCCAGCAGCGGACTGACAGGTCTTCGGAGCTCCTACAATGAGCAGTTCTTC. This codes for CASSGLTGLRSSYNEQFF. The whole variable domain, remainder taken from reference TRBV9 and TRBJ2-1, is DSGVTQTPKHLITATGQRVTLRCSPRSGDLSVYWYQQSLDQGLQFLIQYYNGEERAKGNILERFSAQQFPDLHSELNLSSLELGDSALYFCASSGLTGLRSSYNEQFFGPGTRLTVL.